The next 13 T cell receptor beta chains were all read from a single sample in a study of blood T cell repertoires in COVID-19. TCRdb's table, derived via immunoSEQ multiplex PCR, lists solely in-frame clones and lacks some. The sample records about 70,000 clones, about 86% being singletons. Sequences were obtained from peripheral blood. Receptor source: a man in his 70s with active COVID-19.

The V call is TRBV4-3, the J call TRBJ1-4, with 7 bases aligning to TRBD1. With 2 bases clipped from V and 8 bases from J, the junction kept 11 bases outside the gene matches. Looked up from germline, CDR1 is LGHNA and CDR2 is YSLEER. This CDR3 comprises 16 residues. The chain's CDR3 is CASSQRVGQRGEKLFF. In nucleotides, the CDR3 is TGCGCCAGCAGCCAACGGGTGGGACAGCGGGGGGAAAAACTGTTTTTT.

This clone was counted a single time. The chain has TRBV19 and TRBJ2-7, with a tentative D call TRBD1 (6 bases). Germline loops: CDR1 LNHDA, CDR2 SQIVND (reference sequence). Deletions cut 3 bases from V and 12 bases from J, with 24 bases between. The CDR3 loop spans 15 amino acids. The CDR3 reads CASSIGSRQAPGLYF. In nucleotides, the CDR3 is TGTGCCAGTAGTATTGGGTCCCGACAGGCCCCAGGTCTGTACTTC.

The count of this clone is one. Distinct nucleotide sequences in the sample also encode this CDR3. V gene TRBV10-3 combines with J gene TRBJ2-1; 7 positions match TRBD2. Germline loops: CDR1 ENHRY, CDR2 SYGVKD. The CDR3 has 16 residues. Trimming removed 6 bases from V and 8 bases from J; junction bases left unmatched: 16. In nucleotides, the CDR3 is TGTGCCATCAGGCGCGCGCCGCCCCTGGGGGGGGATGAGCAGTTCTTC. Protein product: CAIRRAPPLGGDEQFF.

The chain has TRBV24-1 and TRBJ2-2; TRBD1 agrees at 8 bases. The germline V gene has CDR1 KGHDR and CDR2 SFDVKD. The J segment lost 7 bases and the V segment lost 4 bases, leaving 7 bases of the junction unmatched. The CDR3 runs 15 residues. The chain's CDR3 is CATSDPDRGDGELFF. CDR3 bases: TGTGCCACCAGTGACCCCGACAGGGGAGACGGGGAGCTGTTTTTT.

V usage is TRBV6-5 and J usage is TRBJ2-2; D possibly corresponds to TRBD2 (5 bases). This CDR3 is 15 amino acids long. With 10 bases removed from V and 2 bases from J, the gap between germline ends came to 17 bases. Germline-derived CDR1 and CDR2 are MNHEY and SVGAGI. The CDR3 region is CATRRLASNTGELFF. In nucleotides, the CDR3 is TGTGCCACGCGGAGGCTAGCATCAAACACCGGGGAGCTGTTTTTT.

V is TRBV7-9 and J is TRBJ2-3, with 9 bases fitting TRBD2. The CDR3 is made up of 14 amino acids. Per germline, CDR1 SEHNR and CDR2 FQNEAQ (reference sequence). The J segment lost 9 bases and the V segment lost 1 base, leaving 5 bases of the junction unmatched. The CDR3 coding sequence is TGTGCCAGCAGCTTAGGGGCTAGCGGGAAAACGCAGTATTTT. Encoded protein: CASSLGASGKTQYF.

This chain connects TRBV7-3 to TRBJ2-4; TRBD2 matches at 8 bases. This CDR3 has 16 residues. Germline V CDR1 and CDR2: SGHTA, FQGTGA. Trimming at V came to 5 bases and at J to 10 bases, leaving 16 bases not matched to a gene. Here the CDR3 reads CASSTGPRGGEGIQYF. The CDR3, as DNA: TGTGCCAGCAGCACTGGACCCCGGGGGGGAGAGGGGATTCAGTACTTC.

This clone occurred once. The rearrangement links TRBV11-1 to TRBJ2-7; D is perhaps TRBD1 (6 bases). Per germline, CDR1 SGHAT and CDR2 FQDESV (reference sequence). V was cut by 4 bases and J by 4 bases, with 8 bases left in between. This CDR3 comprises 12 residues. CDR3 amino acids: CASSSQGYEQYF. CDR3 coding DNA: TGTGCCAGCAGCTCCCAGGGGTACGAGCAGTACTTC. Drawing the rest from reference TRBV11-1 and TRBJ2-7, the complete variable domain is EAEVAQSPRYKITEKSQAVAFWCDPISGHATLYWYRQILGQGPELLVQFQDESVVDDSQLPKDRFSAERLKGVDSTLKIQPAELGDSAMYLCASSSQGYEQYFGPGTRLTVT.

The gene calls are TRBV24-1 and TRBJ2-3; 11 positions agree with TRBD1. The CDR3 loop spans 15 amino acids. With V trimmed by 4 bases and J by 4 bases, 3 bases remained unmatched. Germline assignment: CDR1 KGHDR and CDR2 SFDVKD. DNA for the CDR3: TGTGCCACCAGTGAGGCGGGACAGGGGGCAGATACGCAGTATTTT. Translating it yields CATSEAGQGADTQYF.

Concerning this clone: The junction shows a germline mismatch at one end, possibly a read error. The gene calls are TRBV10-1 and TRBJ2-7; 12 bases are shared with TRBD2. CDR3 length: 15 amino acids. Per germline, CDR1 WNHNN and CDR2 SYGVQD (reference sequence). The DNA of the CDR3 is TGCGCCAGCAGTGAATCCCTATACCCTAGCGGGAGGGTCGACTTC. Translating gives CASSESLYPSGRVDF.

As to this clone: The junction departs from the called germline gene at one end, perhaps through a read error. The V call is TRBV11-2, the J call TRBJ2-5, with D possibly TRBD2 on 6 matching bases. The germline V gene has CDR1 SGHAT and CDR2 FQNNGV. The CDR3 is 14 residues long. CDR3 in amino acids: CASSFGGLQEAQYF. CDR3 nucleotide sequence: TGTGCCAGCAGCTTTGGGGGACTCCAAGAGGCCCAGTACTTC.

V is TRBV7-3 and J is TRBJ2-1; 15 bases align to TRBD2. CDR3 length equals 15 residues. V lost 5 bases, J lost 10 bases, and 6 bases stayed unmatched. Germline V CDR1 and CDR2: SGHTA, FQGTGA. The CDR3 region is CASSPGTSGRLEQFF. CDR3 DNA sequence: TGTGCCAGCAGCCCCGGGACTAGCGGGAGGTTAGAGCAGTTCTTC. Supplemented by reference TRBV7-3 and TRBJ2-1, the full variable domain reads GAGVSQTPSNKVTEKGKYVELRCDPISGHTALYWYRQSLGQGPEFLIYFQGTGAADDSGLPNDRFFAVRPEGSVSTLKIQRTERGDSAVYLCASSPGTSGRLEQFFGPGTRLTVL.

The CDR3 coding sequence is TGTGCCAGCAGCGTAAGCCCGGGTCTTGTGGATGGCTACACCTTC. Translation gives CASSVSPGLVDGYTF. The rearrangement joins TRBV9 to TRBJ1-2; D ambiguous. CDR3 length: 15 residues. Germline CDR1 reads SGDLS; CDR2 reads YYNGEE. The V and J ends lost 1 base and 6 bases respectively, with 16 bases between them.